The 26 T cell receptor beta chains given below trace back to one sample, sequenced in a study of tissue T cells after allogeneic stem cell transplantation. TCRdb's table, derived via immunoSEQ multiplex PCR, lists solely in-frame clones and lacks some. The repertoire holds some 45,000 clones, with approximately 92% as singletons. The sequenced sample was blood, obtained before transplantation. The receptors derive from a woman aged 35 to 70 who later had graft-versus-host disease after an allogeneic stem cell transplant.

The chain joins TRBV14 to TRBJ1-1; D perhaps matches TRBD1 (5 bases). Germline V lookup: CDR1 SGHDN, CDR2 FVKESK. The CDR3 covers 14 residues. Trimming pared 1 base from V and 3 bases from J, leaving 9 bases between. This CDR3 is CASSQGRGYTEAFF. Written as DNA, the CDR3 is TGTGCCAGCAGCCAAGGGCGGGGGTACACTGAAGCTTTCTTT.

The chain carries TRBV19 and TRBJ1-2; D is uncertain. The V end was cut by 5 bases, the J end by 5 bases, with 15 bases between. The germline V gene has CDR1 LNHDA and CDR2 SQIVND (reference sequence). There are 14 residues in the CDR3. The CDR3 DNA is TGTGCCAGTAGTGAAAGTGGCGGAGTTTATGGCTACACCTTC. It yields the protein CASSESGGVYGYTF. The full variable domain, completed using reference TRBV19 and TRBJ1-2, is DGGITQSPKYLFRKEGQNVTLSCEQNLNHDAMYWYRQDPGQGLRLIYYSQIVNDFQKGDIAEGYSVSREKKESFPLTVTSAQKNPTAFYLCASSESGGVYGYTFGSGTRLTVV.

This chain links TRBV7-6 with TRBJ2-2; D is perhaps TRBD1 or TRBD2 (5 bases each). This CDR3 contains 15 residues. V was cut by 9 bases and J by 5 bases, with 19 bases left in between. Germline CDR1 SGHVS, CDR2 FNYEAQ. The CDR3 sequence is CASSGSGVETGELFF. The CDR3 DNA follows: TGTGCCAGTTCAGGGTCCGGGGTGGAGACCGGGGAGCTGTTTTTT.

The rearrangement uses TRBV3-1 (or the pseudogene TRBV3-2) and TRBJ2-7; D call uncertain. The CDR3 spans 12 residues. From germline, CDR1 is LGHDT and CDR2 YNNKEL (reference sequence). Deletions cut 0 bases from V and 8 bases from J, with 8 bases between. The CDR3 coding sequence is TGTGCCAGCAGCCAAGAAGGCCACAAGCAGTACTTC. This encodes CASSQEGHKQYF.

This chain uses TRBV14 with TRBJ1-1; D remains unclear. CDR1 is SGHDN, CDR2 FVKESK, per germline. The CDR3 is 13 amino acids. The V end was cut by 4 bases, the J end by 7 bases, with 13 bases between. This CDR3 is CASSRAPSNEAFF. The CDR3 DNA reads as TGTGCCAGCAGCCGCGCTCCGTCGAATGAAGCTTTCTTT.

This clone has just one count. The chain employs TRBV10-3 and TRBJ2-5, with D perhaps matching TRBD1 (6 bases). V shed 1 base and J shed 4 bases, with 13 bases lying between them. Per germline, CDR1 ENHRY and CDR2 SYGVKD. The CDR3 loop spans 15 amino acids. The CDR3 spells CAISELRGSAETQYF. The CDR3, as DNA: TGTGCCATCAGTGAGTTAAGGGGGTCTGCAGAGACCCAGTACTTC.

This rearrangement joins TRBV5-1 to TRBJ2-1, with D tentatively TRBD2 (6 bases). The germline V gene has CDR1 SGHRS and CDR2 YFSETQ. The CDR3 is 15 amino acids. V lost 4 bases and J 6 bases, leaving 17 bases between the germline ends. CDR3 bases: TGCGCCAGCAGCCCCCTCGGCGGAGGGGTCAATGAGCAGTTCTTC. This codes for CASSPLGGGVNEQFF.

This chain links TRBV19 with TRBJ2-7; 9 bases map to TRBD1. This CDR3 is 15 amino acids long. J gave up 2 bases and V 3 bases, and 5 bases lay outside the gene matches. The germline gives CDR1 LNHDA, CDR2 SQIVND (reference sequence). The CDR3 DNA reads TGTGCCAGTAGTATGGACAGGGGCGATACCTACGAGCAGTACTTC. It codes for CASSMDRGDTYEQYF.

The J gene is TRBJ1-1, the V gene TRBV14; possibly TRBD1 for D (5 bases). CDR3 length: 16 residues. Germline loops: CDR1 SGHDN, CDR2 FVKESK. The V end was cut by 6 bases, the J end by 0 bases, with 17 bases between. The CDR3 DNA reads TGTGCCAGCAGTCGGGAAGCAGGGTACATGAACACTGAAGCTTTCTTT. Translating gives CASSREAGYMNTEAFF.

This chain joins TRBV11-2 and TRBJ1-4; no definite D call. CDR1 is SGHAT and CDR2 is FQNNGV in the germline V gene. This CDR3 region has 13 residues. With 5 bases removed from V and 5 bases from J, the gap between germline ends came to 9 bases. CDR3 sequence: CASSPDQNEKLFF. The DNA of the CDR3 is TGTGCCAGCAGCCCTGACCAGAATGAAAAACTGTTTTTT. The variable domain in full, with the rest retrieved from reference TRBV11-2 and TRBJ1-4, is EAGVAQSPRYKIIEKRQSVAFWCNPISGHATLYWYQQILGQGPKLLIQFQNNGVVDDSQLPKDRFSAERLKGVDSTLKIQPAKLEDSAVYLCASSPDQNEKLFFGSGTQLSVL.

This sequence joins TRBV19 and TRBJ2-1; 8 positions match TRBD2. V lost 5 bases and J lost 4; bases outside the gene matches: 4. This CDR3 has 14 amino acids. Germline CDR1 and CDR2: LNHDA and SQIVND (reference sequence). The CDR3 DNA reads TGTGCCAGTAGTTGGGCGGGAGGATACAATGAGCAGTTCTTC. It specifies CASSWAGGYNEQFF.

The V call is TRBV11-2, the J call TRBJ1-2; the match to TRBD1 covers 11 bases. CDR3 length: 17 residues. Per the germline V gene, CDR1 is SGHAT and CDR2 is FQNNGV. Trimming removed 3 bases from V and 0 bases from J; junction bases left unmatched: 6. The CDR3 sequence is CASSFLDRGQPNYGYTF. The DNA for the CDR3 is TGTGCCAGCAGCTTCCTGGACAGGGGGCAACCTAACTATGGCTACACCTTC.

CDR3 bases: TGTGCCAGCAGCGGGGGGAGGGTCACAGATACGCAGTATTTT. It translates to CASSGGRVTDTQYF. The chain carries TRBV2 and TRBJ2-3, with 7 nucleotides matching TRBD2. Per germline, CDR1 SNHLY and CDR2 FYNNEI. The V segment lost 6 bases and the J segment 2 bases; nucleotides outside the gene matches: 5. The CDR3 consists of 14 residues.

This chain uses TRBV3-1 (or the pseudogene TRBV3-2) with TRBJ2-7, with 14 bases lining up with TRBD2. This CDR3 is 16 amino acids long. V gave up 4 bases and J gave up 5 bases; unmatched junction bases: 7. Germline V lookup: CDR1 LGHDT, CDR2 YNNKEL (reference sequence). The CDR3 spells CASSPTGLAGAHEQYF. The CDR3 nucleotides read TGTGCCAGCAGCCCAACGGGACTAGCGGGAGCCCACGAGCAGTACTTC.

CDR3 in DNA: TGCGCCAGCAGCCAAGAGGGGGGGCGGGCAGATACGCAGTATTTT. This translates into CASSQEGGRADTQYF. V and J are TRBV4-3 and TRBJ2-3; TRBD2 might be the D (7 bases). V lost 0 bases and J 4 bases, leaving 11 bases between the germline ends. The germline V gene has CDR1 LGHNA and CDR2 YSLEER. This CDR3 has 15 amino acids.

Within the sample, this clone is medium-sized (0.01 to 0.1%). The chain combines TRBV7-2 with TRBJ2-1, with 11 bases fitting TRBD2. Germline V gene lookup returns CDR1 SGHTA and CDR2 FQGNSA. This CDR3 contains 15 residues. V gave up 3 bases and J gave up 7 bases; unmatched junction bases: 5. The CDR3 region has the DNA TGTGCCAGCAGCTTGACTAGCGGGACAGGGAATGAGCAGTTCTTC. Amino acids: CASSLTSGTGNEQFF.

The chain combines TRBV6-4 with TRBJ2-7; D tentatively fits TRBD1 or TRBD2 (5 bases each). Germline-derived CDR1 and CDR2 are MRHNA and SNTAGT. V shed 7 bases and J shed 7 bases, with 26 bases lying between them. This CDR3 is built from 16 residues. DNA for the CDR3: TGTGCCAGCAATTCAGCCCGGGACCCGTCGTTCGGGGAGCAGTACTTC. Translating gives CASNSARDPSFGEQYF.

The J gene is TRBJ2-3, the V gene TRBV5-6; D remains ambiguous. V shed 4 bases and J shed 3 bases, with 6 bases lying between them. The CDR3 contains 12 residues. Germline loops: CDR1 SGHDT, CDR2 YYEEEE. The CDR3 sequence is CASSASTDTQYF. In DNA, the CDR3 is TGTGCCAGCAGCGCGTCGACAGATACGCAGTATTTT.

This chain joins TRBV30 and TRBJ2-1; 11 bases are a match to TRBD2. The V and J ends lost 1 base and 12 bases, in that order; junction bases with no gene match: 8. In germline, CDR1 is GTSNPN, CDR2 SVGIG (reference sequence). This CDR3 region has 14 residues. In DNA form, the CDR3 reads TGTGCCTGGAGTGGACTAGCGGGGCGGGGCCTGCAGTTCTTC. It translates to CAWSGLAGRGLQFF.

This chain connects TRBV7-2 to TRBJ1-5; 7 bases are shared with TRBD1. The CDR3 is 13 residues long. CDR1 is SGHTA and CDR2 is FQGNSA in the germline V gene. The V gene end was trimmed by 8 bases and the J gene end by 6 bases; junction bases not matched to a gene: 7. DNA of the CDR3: TGTGCCAGCGCTGGGGACAGAGCTCAGCCCCAGCATTTT. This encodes CASAGDRAQPQHF. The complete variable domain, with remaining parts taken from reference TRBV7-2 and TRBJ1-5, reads GAGVSQSPSNKVTEKGKDVELRCDPISGHTALYWYRQSLGQGLEFLIYFQGNSAPDKSGLPSDRFSAERTGGSVSTLTIQRTQQEDSAVYLCASAGDRAQPQHFGDGTRLSIL.

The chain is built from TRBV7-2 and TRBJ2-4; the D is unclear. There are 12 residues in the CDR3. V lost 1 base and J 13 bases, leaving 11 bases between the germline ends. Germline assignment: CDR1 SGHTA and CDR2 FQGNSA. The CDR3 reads CASSLEVGRQYF. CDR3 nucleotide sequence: TGTGCCAGCAGCTTAGAGGTGGGTCGACAGTACTTC.

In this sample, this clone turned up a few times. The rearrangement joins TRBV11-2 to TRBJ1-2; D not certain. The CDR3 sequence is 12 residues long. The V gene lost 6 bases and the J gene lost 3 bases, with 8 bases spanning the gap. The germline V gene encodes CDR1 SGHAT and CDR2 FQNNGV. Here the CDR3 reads CASRGGDYGYTF. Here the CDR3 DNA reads TGTGCCAGCAGAGGTGGAGACTATGGCTACACCTTC.

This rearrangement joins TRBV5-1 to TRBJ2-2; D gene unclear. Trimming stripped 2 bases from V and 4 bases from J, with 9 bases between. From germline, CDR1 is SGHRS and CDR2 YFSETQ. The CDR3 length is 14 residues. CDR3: CASSLVLTTGELFF. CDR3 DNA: TGCGCCAGCAGCTTAGTCCTTACCACCGGGGAGCTGTTTTTT.

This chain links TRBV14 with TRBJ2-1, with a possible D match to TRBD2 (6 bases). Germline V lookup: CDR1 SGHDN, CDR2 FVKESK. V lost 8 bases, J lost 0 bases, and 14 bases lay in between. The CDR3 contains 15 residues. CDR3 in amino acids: CASSRDFDSYNEQFF. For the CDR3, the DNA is TGTGCCAGCTCCCGGGACTTCGACTCCTACAATGAGCAGTTCTTC.

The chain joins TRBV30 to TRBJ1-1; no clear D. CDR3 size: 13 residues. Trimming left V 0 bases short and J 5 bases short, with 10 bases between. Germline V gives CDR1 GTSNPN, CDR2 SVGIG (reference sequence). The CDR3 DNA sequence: TGTGCCTGGAGTGTAGTGCCCGCGACTGAAGCTTTCTTT. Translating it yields CAWSVVPATEAFF.

CDR3 loop: CASSPRDLYEQYF. DNA of the CDR3: TGTGCCAGCAGTCCCCGTGACCTCTACGAGCAGTACTTC. The rearrangement uses TRBV12-3 or TRBV12-4 and TRBJ2-7; D call uncertain. This CDR3 contains 13 residues. V was clipped by 5 bases and J by 3 bases, with 11 bases between them.